Listed below are T cell receptor beta chains from one sample, sequenced in a study of early T cells in non-severe SARS-CoV-2 infection. TCRdb re-analysed the 5' RACE reads in MiXCR, keeping a single row per CDR3 protein. This sample yields 98,000 or so distinct CDR3 sequences, of which about 11% are seen a single time; around 4.7% belongs to the top ten. Sequenced sample: whole blood. These receptors all come from an adult who was a healthcare worker with PCR-confirmed SARS-CoV-2 infection or an uninfected control (not recorded which). The CDR3 runs from the conserved cysteine through the conserved F or W. The order of the fields is D gene, clone size, J gene, V gene, CDR3 DNA, CDR3 protein. D genes are given only for firm matches. Clone size is given for some rows only: seen once, a few or many times, or a class if the clone is expanded.

NA	NA	TRBJ1-6	TRBV10-2	TGCGCCAGCAGTGAGTCGAGGGGGAATTCACCCCTCCACTTT	CASSESRGNSPLHF
TRBD2	few	TRBJ2-7	TRBV7-6	TGTGCCAGCAGCTTCACCAGCGGGAGGCCCGGCGAGCAGTACTTC	CASSFTSGRPGEQYF
NA	many	TRBJ2-3	TRBV6-4	TGTGCCAGCAGTGAGATGGGGGGTACAGATACGCAGTATTTT	CASSEMGGTDTQYF
TRBD2	few	TRBJ2-3	TRBV20-1	TGCAGTGCCCCTCGCGGGGGATTGACAGATACGCAGTATTTT	CSAPRGGLTDTQYF
NA	NA	TRBJ2-2	TRBV2	TGTGCCAGCAGCTTAACAGGAGACACCGGGGAGCTGTTTTTT	CASSLTGDTGELFF
NA	many	TRBJ2-3	TRBV20-1	TGCAGTGCTAGGATAGGGACGCAGTATTTT	CSARIGTQYF
NA	many	TRBJ1-2	TRBV20-1	TGCAGTGCTAGTCGACCCAGACAGCTCTATGGCTACACCTTC	CSASRPRQLYGYTF
NA	many	TRBJ2-3	TRBV29-1	TGCAGCGTTGGGTCTAGAGCTAGCACAGATACGCAGTATTTT	CSVGSRASTDTQYF
TRBD1	many	TRBJ2-7	TRBV7-9	TGTGCCAGCAGCTTCCGACAGGGGGTTTACGAGCAGTACTTC	CASSFRQGVYEQYF
TRBD1	NA	TRBJ1-4	TRBV7-9	TGTGCCAGCAGCTTACGGCAGGGGGCTAATGAAAAACTGTTTTTT	CASSLRQGANEKLFF
TRBD2	many	TRBJ2-7	TRBV11-1	TGTGCCAGCAGCTCTGGACTAGCGGGAGTTAACTTGGAGCAGTACTTC	CASSSGLAGVNLEQYF
TRBD1	NA	TRBJ1-2	TRBV27	TGTGCCAGCAGTTTTTCTACAGGGGTGGTCTATGGCTACACCTTC	CASSFSTGVVYGYTF
TRBD1	few	TRBJ1-1	TRBV2	TGTGCCAGCAGTGCCCACACCCCCGGGACAGGCGGTGAAGCTTTCTTT	CASSAHTPGTGGEAFF
NA	few	TRBJ1-4	TRBV29-1	TGCAGCGCCGAGGGGGGAGATGAAAAACTGTTTTTT	CSAEGGDEKLFF
NA	many	TRBJ2-6	TRBV7-2	TGTGCCAGCAGCTTAACTTGGAGCTCTGGGGCCAACGTCCTGACTTTC	CASSLTWSSGANVLTF
TRBD1	many	TRBJ2-1	TRBV14	TGTGCCAGCAGCCCGCGACGACAACTTCGGGACAGGCCGACCTCCTACAATGAGCAGTTCTTC	CASSPRRQLRDRPTSYNEQFF
NA	few	TRBJ1-2	TRBV7-9	TGTGCCAGCAGCTTTCCTAAGAAGAGCGATGGCTACACCTTC	CASSFPKKSDGYTF
TRBD2	NA	TRBJ2-1	TRBV6-5	TGTGCCAGCAGTTACAGTCCTAGCGGGGGGGCTGAGCAGTTCTTC	CASSYSPSGGAEQFF
TRBD1	NA	TRBJ2-7	TRBV20-1	TGCAGTGCCACCCCCCGATACAGGGGAACCTACGAGCAGTACTTC	CSATPRYRGTYEQYF
NA	NA	TRBJ1-2	TRBV18	TGTGCCAGCTCACCACCGCAGCCCCGCTACTATGGCTACACCTTC	CASSPPQPRYYGYTF
NA	NA	TRBJ1-5	TRBV6-5	TGTGCCAGCAGTACACGGGGAGGCAATCAGCCCCAGCATTTT	CASSTRGGNQPQHF
NA	NA	TRBJ1-2	TRBV3-1	TGTGCCAGCAGCCAAAATGACTATGGCTACACCTTC	CASSQNDYGYTF
NA	many	TRBJ1-1	TRBV25-1	TGTGCCAGCAGTGAATTTGCAGGGCTGAACACTGAAGCTTTCTTT	CASSEFAGLNTEAFF
NA	many	TRBJ2-7	TRBV20-1	TGCAGTGCTAGAGAATCCGGGGCCTTGTCCGACGAGCAGTACTTC	CSARESGALSDEQYF
TRBD2	few	TRBJ2-5	TRBV30	TGTGCCTGGACCCGGACTAGCGGGGAGGAGACCCAGTACTTC	CAWTRTSGEETQYF
NA	many	TRBJ2-3	TRBV10-1	TGCGCCAGCATCCCTCCGGGGACCTCGATTCGGACAGATACGCAGTATTTT	CASIPPGTSIRTDTQYF
TRBD1	many	TRBJ1-2	TRBV4-2	TGTGCCAGCAGCCAAGACCTGAACAGGGGATCGGACTATGGCTACACCTTC	CASSQDLNRGSDYGYTF
TRBD1	many	TRBJ1-6	TRBV9	TGTGCCAGCAGCCCCCGGACAGGGGAGTTTAATTCACCCCTCCACTTT	CASSPRTGEFNSPLHF
TRBD2	few	TRBJ2-1	TRBV20-1	TGCAGTGCTAGAGATCCTCGGACTAGCGGGAGTCCAACATACAATGAGCAGTTCTTC	CSARDPRTSGSPTYNEQFF
NA	NA	TRBJ2-7	TRBV6-5	TGTGCCAGCAGTAAGAACTACGAGCAGTACTTC	CASSKNYEQYF
NA	NA	TRBJ2-7	TRBV9	TGTGCCAGCAGCCGCCAGAGCCTAGCGAATGTATACGAGCAGTACTTC	CASSRQSLANVYEQYF
NA	few	TRBJ1-6	TRBV6-1	TGTGCCAGCAGTATCGGGGCTAATTCACCCCTCCACTTT	CASSIGANSPLHF
TRBD2	few	TRBJ2-3	TRBV5-1	TGCGCCAGCAGCTATTTAGCGGGGGCCGACCCTAGCACAGATACGCAGTATTTT	CASSYLAGADPSTDTQYF
NA	many	TRBJ1-1	TRBV30	TGTGCCTGGAGTAATTCAGGGTCCACTGAAGCTTTCTTT	CAWSNSGSTEAFF
NA	few	TRBJ1-2	TRBV6-1	TGTGCCAGCAGTAAGGGACCCTGGTCCGGGAACTATGGCTACACCTTC	CASSKGPWSGNYGYTF
NA	many	TRBJ1-1	TRBV5-6	TGTGCCAGCACCTTAGGAGGGTCTGAAGCTTTCTTT	CASTLGGSEAFF
NA	NA	TRBJ1-4	TRBV27	TGTGCCAGCAGTTTTCGTCCAGAGGCGAAACTGTTTTTT	CASSFRPEAKLFF
TRBD1	many	TRBJ1-4	TRBV7-9	TGTGCCAGCAGCCGTGGGGACAGTAATGAAAAACTGTTTTTT	CASSRGDSNEKLFF
TRBD2	NA	TRBJ2-4	TRBV11-2	TGTGCCAGCAGCTTAGAAGCGGGGGGACCGAAAAACATTCAGTACTTC	CASSLEAGGPKNIQYF
NA	NA	TRBJ2-7	TRBV27	TGTGCCAGCGGGGGGCTCTCCTACGAGCAGTACTTC	CASGGLSYEQYF
NA	NA	TRBJ1-1	TRBV3-1	TGTGCCAGCAGTCTCTCACAGAATTTGAACACTGAAGCTTTCTTT	CASSLSQNLNTEAFF
NA	NA	TRBJ2-5	TRBV18	TGTGCCAGCTCACCACAAAGGGCTACAACGGAGACCCAGTACTTC	CASSPQRATTETQYF
NA	NA	TRBJ2-5	TRBV28	TGTGCCAGCAGTAGGACAGAAGAGACCCAGTACTTC	CASSRTEETQYF
NA	many	TRBJ1-2	TRBV12-3/TRBV12-4	TGTGCCAGCAGTTTAGTGGAACTCTATGGCTACACCTTC	CASSLVELYGYTF
NA	many	TRBJ1-2	TRBV28	TGTGCCAGCACCATAGGAGGCGATGGCTACACCTTC	CASTIGGDGYTF
TRBD2	NA	TRBJ2-7	TRBV19	TGTGCCACCCAGCGGGGTGCTTCCTACGAGCAGTACTTC	CATQRGASYEQYF
TRBD2	NA	TRBJ2-3	TRBV20-1	TGCAGTGCTGGGACTAGCGGTAACACAGATACGCAGTATTTT	CSAGTSGNTDTQYF
TRBD1	NA	TRBJ1-6	TRBV27	TGTGCCAGCAGCTTACTAGGGGGACAGGGGAATTCACCCCTCCACTTT	CASSLLGGQGNSPLHF
NA	many	TRBJ1-1	TRBV5-1	TGCGCCAGCAGCTTGGACGGCGGAATTCGGACTGAAGCTTTCTTT	CASSLDGGIRTEAFF
NA	many	TRBJ2-1	TRBV19	TGTGCCAGTAGTATAGGCGCAGGATCCCGGGATGAGCAGTTCTTC	CASSIGAGSRDEQFF
NA	many	TRBJ2-7	TRBV15	TGTGCCACCAGCAGAGAGAGCCTAGGGACCTACGAGCAGTACTTC	CATSRESLGTYEQYF
TRBD2	few	TRBJ2-1	TRBV19	TGTGCCAGTAAAGCTAGCGGGGGACTTCAAGAGCAGTTCTTC	CASKASGGLQEQFF
NA	NA	TRBJ2-1	TRBV29-1	TGCAGCGCAAGACCGGGGGGCCATGAGCAGTTCTTC	CSARPGGHEQFF
NA	many	TRBJ2-4	TRBV20-1	TGCAGTGCTAGGACAGAGCATACAGCGGGCATTCAGTACTTC	CSARTEHTAGIQYF
TRBD1	NA	TRBJ1-6	TRBV6-6	TGTGCCAGCACCCCGACAGGGGCCTCGAATTCACCCCTCCACTTT	CASTPTGASNSPLHF
NA	many	TRBJ2-3	TRBV7-3	TGTGCCAGCAGCCCTGGAAGCACAGATACGCAGTATTTT	CASSPGSTDTQYF